The TCR beta chain under discussion was sequenced for a study of cytomegalovirus exposure and HLA in healthy donors. Across the study: Unique TCRs from HLA-typed donors, about 85 million of them, were held in an early data release.

General study results and limits: Association of 17,000 or so TCR beta sequences with HLA alleles was found at 0.05 false discovery rate in a later analysis. Per published reports, the classifier diagnosed cytomegalovirus status with high specificity and sensitivity. Prior analysis indicated that the majority of TCR beta V segments exhibited productivity approximately 87% or approximately 30% of the time.

Note on this clone: Its matching antigen is unknown.

Primers: 60 Vbeta forward and 13 Jbeta reverse. Method: immunoSEQ multiplex PCR; TCRdb's copy keeps in-frame clones and lacks some. The profile shows tens of thousands of clones, around 80% of them singletons. The specimen was PBMCs. The source is a man between 65 and 85 years old in good health and CMV-seropositive.

In DNA, the CDR3 is TGTGCTAGTGGCAACAGTAACACCGGGGAGCTGTTTTTT. Amino acids: CASGNSNTGELFF. This chain uses TRBV12-5 with TRBJ2-2; D unresolved. Trimming shortened V by 6 bases and J by 2 bases, and 7 bases separated the two germline ends. This CDR3 region has 13 residues. Germline-derived CDR1 and CDR2 are LGHNT and FRNRAP.